The clone carrying this T cell receptor beta chain was observed at least ten times. Its cognate antigen is unknown. The sample comes from a study of T cells after posttransplantation cyclophosphamide. General study findings and limits: TRB clonality was highly associated with recipient CMV seropositivity and reactivation.

Assay: immunoSEQ multiplex PCR; the TCRdb copy retains only in-frame clones and omits some. The profile covers 36,000 or so clones, none occurring a single time. What was sequenced was PBMCs. The clonotype comes from a girl aged 10-17 years in good health, CMV-negative, and a related stem cell transplant donor.

The CDR3: CASSPNREEQYF. CDR3 DNA sequence: TGTGCCAGCAGCCCAAACAGGGAAGAGCAGTATTTT. The chain employs TRBV9 and TRBJ2-3, with D perhaps TRBD1 (6 bases). CDR3 length equals 12 residues. V gave up 4 bases and J gave up 11 bases, with 14 bases separating them. Looked up from germline, CDR1 is SGDLS and CDR2 is YYNGEE.